The T cell receptor beta chain under discussion was sequenced for a study of shared clonotypes between healthy human individuals. Study at large: Samples came from a couple of female and a few male donors aged 18 to 49.

The assay ran at deep level. Authors' methods: Sequence data from immunoSEQ were junction-only and lacked quality scores; consequently, filtering differed. The data were produced by immunoSEQ multiplex PCR, yet TCRdb's version contains in-frame clones alone and is incomplete. V and J calls and clone size are as listed in that table; D and trimming were resolved from the DNA. The sample records about 480,000 clones, nearly 80% being singletons. Adult Caucasians living in Nashville, Tennessee made up all of the donors. The CDR3 contains 16 residues. Germline CDR1 is SGHAT and CDR2 is FQNNGV. The junction had 18 bases not matched to a gene; V was cut back by 5 bases and J by 11 bases.

The V and J genes are TRBV11-2 and TRBJ1-1; 9 bases map to TRBD1. Sequencing was carried out using PBMCs. This clonotype originated in a woman between 40 and 55 years old in good health. Some clones in this sample may be carry-over from other donors' samples. The CDR3 DNA reads as TGTGCCAGCAGCCTACTCGGACAGGGGAGCGACCTGAATGCTTTCTTT. Amino acids: CASSLLGQGSDLNAFF.